This T cell receptor beta chain was captured by sequencing in a study of blood T cells in healthy people across ages. Study summary: Researchers report that template switching captured about one barcoded beta molecule per two T cells. Whole-study results and caveats: Lack of knowledge of donor CMV status possibly confounded expanded clonotype changes. Versus aged donors, long-lived donors had higher diversity and more naive CD4+ cells. Diversity figures derived from one million T cells were judged to underestimate the true value.

Of note for this clonotype: Its specificity is not known.

There are 14 residues in the CDR3. Germline V gene lookup returns CDR1 KGHDR and CDR2 SFDVKD. Alongside a J-beta primer mix, a sample-barcoded 5' primer served in a second PCR lasting roughly 7 to 11 cycles. A single record per CDR3 protein comes from TCRdb applying MiXCR to the 5' RACE reads. The repertoire consists of about 650,000 distinct CDR3 sequences, with 45% to 60% occurring once and the leading ten covering approximately 13%. The sequenced material came from blood. The source is a woman of 80 years or more in good health. The chain couples TRBV24-1 to TRBJ2-4; 8 bases map to TRBD1. TRBJ2-5 explains the end of the DNA better; the J call may be wrong. CDR3 in DNA: TGTGCCACCAGTCGACAGGGGTTGCAAGAGACCCAGTACTTC. Encoded protein: CATSRQGLQETQYF.